This TCR beta chain was identified in a study of identical twins (dated by TCRdb to 2016 to 2017). Some background on the complete study: To test whether fetal clonotypes persist, this study deep-sequenced TCR alpha and beta repertoires from monozygotic twins, from unrelated adults of various ages, and from cord blood. Replicate twin experiments were performed at different times using different library preparation protocols to rule out contamination.

Receptor libraries were prepared by 5' RACE. TCRdb records Illumina HiSeq 2000 as the sequencer. Template switching introduced a universal primer binding site; the final cDNA contained a unique molecular identifier, enabling accurate counting of TCR cDNA molecules. Specific primers in the conserved constant-segment region were used to synthesize first-strand cDNA for the TCR alpha and beta chains. To control for contamination, each cDNA library was double barcoded with a SMART-Mk sample barcode plus Illumina barcodes. TruSeq adapter sequences and Illumina sample barcodes were added in two successive PCR steps. Sequencing of the TCR alpha and beta cDNA libraries was done on the Illumina HiSeq platform using custom primers. As for how the authors treated the data: MiGEC was used to process raw reads and extract unique molecular identifiers, and MiXCR was used to find CDR3 positions. Recombination models were inferred per individual with the repgenHMM and IGoR tools using an EM algorithm. Shared clonotypes were analyzed with the tcR package in R, and sharing was normalized by the product of cloneset sizes. Out-of-frame nonproductive sequences were analyzed to study raw recombination free of thymic and clonal selection effects. TCRdb handled the public reads itself, with Q25 trimming in fastp and clone calling in MiXCR, and kept productive beta chains. Here each entry gathers all rows of one CDR3 protein and keeps the most common genes and DNA. TCRdb, not the authors, supplied the V and J calls. The sample table shows around 250,000 distinct CDR3 sequences, and roughly 8.7% are seen once. 3% of the sample lies in the top ten.

This clonotype occurred many times. The clone's antigen remains unknown. Within one base of it there is no much larger clone, and no base qualities were kept. All donors were healthy Caucasians. Three pairs of female monozygotic twins, all aged about 18 to 29 years, made up the twin cohort. Positive isolation kits from Invitrogen were used to isolate CD4+ and CD8+ T cell populations. CDR3 length: 16 amino acids, cysteine to phenylalanine. Solely the CDR3 DNA is kept, with 48 bases framed from the first base. The germline V end is reduced by 7 bases and the J end by 8 bases; junction bases left unmatched: 14. Results the study describes overall, beyond this receptor: Out-of-frame TCR alpha sequences shared between twins showed an excess of low generation-probability sequences compared with coincidental sharing between unrelated individuals. Because the same donors could not be followed over many years, the conclusions relied on cross-sectional statistical analysis. Fewer insertions were carried by abundant cord blood beta clonotypes, a similar but weaker trend appeared in young adult naive repertoires, and no such trend appeared in memory repertoires. Zero-insertion analyses could be partly confounded by invariant T cells such as MAIT and iNKT, although diverse VJ usage argued against such confounding for most clonotypes. Out-of-frame TCR alpha sharing in monozygotic twins was systematically underestimated by recombination models, whereas sharing between unrelated individuals was in agreement with the recombination models. A weaker excess of twin sharing was found in beta out-of-frame sequences because the signal-to-noise ratio was lowered by fewer shared sequences.

This same sample was also taken into another study, of yellow fever vaccine responses in identical twins. From that second study: According to the authors, in identical twins the way T cells responded to vaccination appeared partly convergent and partly personalized. The study precisely tracked vaccine-responding T cell clones in identical twins.

This receptor was obtained from a woman under 30 in good health. The sequencing sample was made of CD8+ T cells sorted from blood. The receptor chain draws on TRBV12-3 or TRBV12-4 and TRBJ2-1, and 10 junctional nucleotides match TRBD2. The CDR3 is CASKDFEVLAGDEQFF. The sequence in DNA is TGTGCCAGCAAAGATTTCGAGGTCCTAGCGGGGGATGAGCAGTTCTTC.